This T cell receptor (beta chain) is drawn from a study of shared clonotypes between healthy human individuals. General observations from the study: Relative to their counterparts shared across all four donors, non-shared clonotypes exhibited diminished generation probabilities.

Regarding this clone: The antigen is undetermined. Other DNA variants within this sample encode the same CDR3.

Terminally differentiated effector memory CD45RA+ cells were excluded from the naive CD8 cells, which were CD45RO-negative and positively selected for CCR7. V dropped 2 bases and J dropped 5 bases, with 7 bases sitting between them. Looked up from germline, CDR1 is SGHDT and CDR2 is YYEEEE. The CDR3 is 12 amino acids. Here immunoSEQ multiplex PCR was the method, and the copy in TCRdb shows in-frame clones only, minus some. The table has 1.5 million to 2.5 million clones, approximately 94% seen once. Specimen: naive CD8+ T cells sorted from blood. This rearrangement joins TRBV5-6 to TRBJ1-1; D remains unclear. The TCR was taken from a man younger than 35 in good health. CDR3 DNA: TGTGCCAGCAGCTTTGGCGGGACTGAAGCTTTCTTT. Its translation: CASSFGGTEAFF.